One and the same sample provided the 9 T cell receptor beta chains below, sequenced in a study of T cell changes during pregnancy in multiple sclerosis. Using immunoSEQ multiplex PCR, the repertoire was profiled, and TCRdb retains in-frame clones only, with some absent. Seen here are almost 50,000 clones, about 91% observed once, and the top ten hold 10%. The sample consisted of CD8+ T cells from peripheral blood mononuclear cells, taken after pregnancy. These receptors were collected from a female donor with multiple sclerosis, enrolled in a pregnancy study.

The chain employs TRBV14 and TRBJ1-2; 9 nucleotides line up with TRBD1. The junction had 11 bases not matched to a gene; V was cut back by 4 bases and J by 8 bases. The CDR3 loop spans 15 amino acids. Germline-derived CDR1 and CDR2 are SGHDN and FVKESK. The CDR3 is CASSPTGGSSIGYTF. CDR3 bases: TGTGCCAGCAGCCCTACAGGGGGCTCCTCTATAGGCTACACCTTC.

The genes are TRBV2 and TRBJ2-1; 8 bases match TRBD1. Germline trimming cut 1 base from V and 5 bases from J; bases unmatched to any gene: 7. Germline CDR1 SNHLY, CDR2 FYNNEI. The CDR3 extends over 16 amino acids. CDR3 nucleotides: TGTGCCAGCAGTGAAGTTGGGACAGGCTACCACAATGAGCAGTTCTTC. Translation: CASSEVGTGYHNEQFF.

The count of this clone is one. The chain combines TRBV6-1 with TRBJ2-2; no clear D. V was cut by 4 bases and J by 5 bases, with 5 bases left in between. Germline-derived CDR1 and CDR2 are MNHNS and SASEGT. This CDR3 contains 12 residues. In DNA form, the CDR3 reads TGTGCCAGCAGTGCTTTTACCGGGGAGCTGTTTTTT. This gives the protein CASSAFTGELFF.

This chain uses TRBV9 with TRBJ1-2; TRBD1 might be the D (5 bases). This CDR3 comprises 12 residues. Trimming left V 3 bases short and J 8 bases short, with 11 bases between. The germline V gene has CDR1 SGDLS and CDR2 YYNGEE. The CDR3 is CASSGGTNGYTF. In nucleotides, the CDR3 is TGTGCCAGCAGCGGGGGCACGAACGGCTACACCTTC.

V usage is TRBV11-2 and J usage is TRBJ2-7; tentatively, D is TRBD1 (6 bases). Trimming shortened V by 5 bases and J by 11 bases, and 13 bases separated the two germline ends. The germline V gene encodes CDR1 SGHAT and CDR2 FQNNGV. The CDR3 runs 11 residues. The CDR3 loop is CASSDWTEKYF. The CDR3 coding sequence is TGTGCCAGCAGCGACTGGACAGAAAAGTACTTC.

This clone was observed once. V and J are TRBV5-4 and TRBJ2-3; D gene uncertain. The CDR3 is made up of 15 amino acids. CDR1 and CDR2 from the germline V gene are SGHNT and YYREEE (reference sequence). The V end was cut by 0 bases, the J end by 1 base, with 9 bases between. In DNA form, the CDR3 reads TGTGCCAGCAGCTTGGATTGGAGTGGCACAGATACGCAGTATTTT. Translated: CASSLDWSGTDTQYF.

Only a few counts were recorded for this clone. V usage is TRBV15 and J usage is TRBJ2-3, with TRBD2 matching over 11 bases. Germline loops: CDR1 LNHNV, CDR2 YYDKDF (reference sequence). The J segment lost 4 bases and the V segment lost 0 bases, leaving 0 bases of the junction unmatched. The CDR3 covers 15 residues. CDR3 bases: TGTGCCACCAGCAGAGATAGCGGGGGGGCAGATACGCAGTATTTT. Its protein is CATSRDSGGADTQYF.

The chain carries TRBV7-9 and TRBJ2-1, with a tentative D call TRBD2 (6 bases). Trimming pared 5 bases from V and 0 bases from J, leaving 23 bases between. Germline assignment: CDR1 SEHNR and CDR2 FQNEAQ (reference sequence). The CDR3 has 19 amino acids. The CDR3 reads CASSKRTNSDISSYNEQFF. CDR3 nucleotides: TGTGCCAGCAGCAAAAGGACTAACTCTGACATTAGCTCCTACAATGAGCAGTTCTTC. Filled out from reference TRBV7-9 and TRBJ2-1, the complete variable domain reads DTGVSQNPRHKITKRGQNVTFRCDPISEHNRLYWYRQTLGQGPEFLTYFQNEAQLEKSRLLSDRFSAERPKGSFSTLEIQRTEQGDSAMYLCASSKRTNSDISSYNEQFFGPGTRLTVL.

V usage is TRBV19 and J usage is TRBJ2-1, with a tentative D call TRBD2 (5 bases). This CDR3 spans 14 amino acids. V lost 5 bases to trimming and J lost 3 bases, with 11 bases between them. Germline lookup yields CDR1 LNHDA and CDR2 SQIVND (reference sequence). CDR3 amino acids: CASSLAGHYNEQFF. The CDR3 nucleotides read TGTGCCAGTAGTTTGGCGGGTCACTACAATGAGCAGTTCTTC.